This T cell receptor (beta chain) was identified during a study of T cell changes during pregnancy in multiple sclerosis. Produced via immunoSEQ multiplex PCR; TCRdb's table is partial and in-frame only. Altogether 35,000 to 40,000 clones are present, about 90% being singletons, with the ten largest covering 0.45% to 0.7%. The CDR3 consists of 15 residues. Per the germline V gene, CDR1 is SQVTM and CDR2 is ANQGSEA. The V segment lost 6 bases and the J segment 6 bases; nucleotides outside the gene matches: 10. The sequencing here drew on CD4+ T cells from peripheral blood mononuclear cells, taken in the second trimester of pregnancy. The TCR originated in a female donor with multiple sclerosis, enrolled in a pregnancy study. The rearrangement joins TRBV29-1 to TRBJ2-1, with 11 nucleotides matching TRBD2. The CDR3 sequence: CSVASSGRLGNEQFF. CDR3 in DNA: TGCAGCGTAGCCTCTAGCGGGAGGCTCGGCAATGAGCAGTTCTTC.